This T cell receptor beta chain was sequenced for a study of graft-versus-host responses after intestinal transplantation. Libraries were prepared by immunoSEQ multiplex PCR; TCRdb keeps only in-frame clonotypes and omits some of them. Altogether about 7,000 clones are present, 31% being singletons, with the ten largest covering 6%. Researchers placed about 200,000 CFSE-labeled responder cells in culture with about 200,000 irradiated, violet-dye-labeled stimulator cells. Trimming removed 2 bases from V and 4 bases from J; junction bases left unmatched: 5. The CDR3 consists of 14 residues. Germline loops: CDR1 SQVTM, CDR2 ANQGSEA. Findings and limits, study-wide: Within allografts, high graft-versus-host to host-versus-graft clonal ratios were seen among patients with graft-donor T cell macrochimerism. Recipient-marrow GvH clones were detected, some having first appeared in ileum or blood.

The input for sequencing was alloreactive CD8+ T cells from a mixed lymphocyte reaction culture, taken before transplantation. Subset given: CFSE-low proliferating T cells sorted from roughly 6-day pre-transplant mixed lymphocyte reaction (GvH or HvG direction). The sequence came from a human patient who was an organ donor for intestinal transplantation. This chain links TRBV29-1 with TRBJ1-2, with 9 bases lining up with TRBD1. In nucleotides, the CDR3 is TGCAGCGTTGAACAGGACAGGGGCCCCTATGGCTACACCTTC. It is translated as CSVEQDRGPYGYTF.